These 4 T cell receptor beta chains were sequenced from one sample in a study of blood T cell repertoires in COVID-19. Sequenced by immunoSEQ multiplex PCR; TCRdb stores in-frame clones only, minus some. The repertoire holds about 280,000 clones, with approximately 85% as singletons. Sequencing was done on a sample of peripheral blood. The receptors derive from a man aged 45 to 65 with active or convalescent COVID-19.

The genes are TRBV18 and TRBJ2-5; 10 positions match TRBD1. From germline, CDR1 is KGHSH and CDR2 LQKENI. The V gene end was trimmed by 4 bases and the J gene end by 4 bases; junction bases not matched to a gene: 12. The CDR3 runs to 17 residues. This CDR3 is CASSQGTSGTGAETQYF. The CDR3 nucleotides read TGTGCCAGCTCACAAGGGACGAGTGGGACAGGGGCAGAGACCCAGTACTTC.

This chain joins TRBV12-5 and TRBJ2-7; 8 nucleotides line up with TRBD2. CDR1 LGHNT and CDR2 FRNRAP come from the germline V gene. The CDR3 runs to 15 residues. Unmatched junction bases numbered 18, after V lost 11 bases and J lost 6 bases. The CDR3 here is CALWGGTRKFLEQYF. In nucleotides, the CDR3 is TGTGCTCTATGGGGGGGGACTAGAAAGTTTCTCGAGCAGTACTTC.

This clone was seen just once. The chain combines TRBV27 with TRBJ2-3; 8 positions agree with TRBD2. Germline V CDR1 and CDR2: MNHEY, SMNVEV (reference sequence). This CDR3 is 16 amino acids long. Trimming at V came to 5 bases and at J to 3 bases, leaving 10 bases not matched to a gene. CDR3 sequence reads: CASSTRGGRRTDTQYF. The CDR3 DNA follows: TGTGCCAGCAGTACCCGTGGCGGGAGGAGGACAGATACGCAGTATTTT.

The chain employs TRBV2 and TRBJ2-5; possibly TRBD2 for D (5 bases). Trimming cost V 8 bases and J 0 bases, with 7 bases left between them. This CDR3 contains 12 residues. The germline CDR1 and CDR2 sequences are SNHLY and FYNNEI. The CDR3 here is CASAGNQETQYF. The CDR3 region has the DNA TGTGCCAGCGCCGGGAACCAAGAGACCCAGTACTTC.